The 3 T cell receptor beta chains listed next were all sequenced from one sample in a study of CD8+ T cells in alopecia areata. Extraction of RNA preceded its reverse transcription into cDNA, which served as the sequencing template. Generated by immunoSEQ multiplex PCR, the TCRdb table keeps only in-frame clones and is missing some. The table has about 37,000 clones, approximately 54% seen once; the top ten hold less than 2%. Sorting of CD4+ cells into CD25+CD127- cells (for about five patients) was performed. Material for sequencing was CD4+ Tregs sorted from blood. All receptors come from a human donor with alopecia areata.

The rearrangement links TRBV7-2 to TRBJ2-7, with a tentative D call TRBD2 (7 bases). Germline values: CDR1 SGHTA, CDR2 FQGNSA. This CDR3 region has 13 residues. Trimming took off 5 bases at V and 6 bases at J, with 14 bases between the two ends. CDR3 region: CASSPLRGAEQYF. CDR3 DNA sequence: TGTGCCAGCAGCCCCCTTCGGGGGGCCGAGCAGTACTTC.

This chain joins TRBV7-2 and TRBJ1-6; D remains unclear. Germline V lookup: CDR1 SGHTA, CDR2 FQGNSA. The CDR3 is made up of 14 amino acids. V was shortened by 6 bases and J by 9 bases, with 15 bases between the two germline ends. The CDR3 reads CASSRAGIPSPLHF. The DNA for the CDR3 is TGTGCCAGCAGTAGAGCCGGTATCCCTTCACCCCTCCACTTT.

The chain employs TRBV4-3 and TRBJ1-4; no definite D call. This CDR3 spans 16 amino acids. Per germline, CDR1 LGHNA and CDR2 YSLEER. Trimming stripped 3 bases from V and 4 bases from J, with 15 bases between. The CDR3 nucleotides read TGCGCCAGCAGCCAGTTCGGGAGAGGGAGTAATGAAAAACTGTTTTTT. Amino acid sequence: CASSQFGRGSNEKLFF.